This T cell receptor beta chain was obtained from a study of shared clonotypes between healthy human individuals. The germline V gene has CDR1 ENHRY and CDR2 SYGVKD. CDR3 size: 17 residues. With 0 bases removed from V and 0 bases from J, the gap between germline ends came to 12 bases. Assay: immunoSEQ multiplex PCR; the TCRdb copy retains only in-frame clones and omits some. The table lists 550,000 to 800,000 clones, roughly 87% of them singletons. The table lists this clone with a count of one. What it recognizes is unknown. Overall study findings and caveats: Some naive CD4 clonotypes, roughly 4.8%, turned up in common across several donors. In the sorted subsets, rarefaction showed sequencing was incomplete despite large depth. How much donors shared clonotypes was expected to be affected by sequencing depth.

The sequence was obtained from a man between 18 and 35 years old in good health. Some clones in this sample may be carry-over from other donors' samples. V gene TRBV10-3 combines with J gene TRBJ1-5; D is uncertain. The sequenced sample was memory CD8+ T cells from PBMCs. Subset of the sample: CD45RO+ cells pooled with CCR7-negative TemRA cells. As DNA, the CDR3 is TGTGCCATCAGTGAGTCAGTCAGCACCTATAGCAATCAGCCCCAGCATTTT. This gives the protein CAISESVSTYSNQPQHF.